Listed here is a single TCR beta chain. This sample was taken from a study of T cell responses to AZD1222 COVID-19 vaccine. Repertoires were generated with immunoSEQ multiplex PCR, while TCRdb's copy carries only in-frame clones and drops some. The data hold 130,000 to 150,000 clones, with approximately 89% observed a single time. There are 13 residues in the CDR3. CDR1 and CDR2 (germline): LNHNV, YYDKDF (reference sequence). The V end was cut by 11 bases, the J end by 4 bases, with 14 bases between. The input for sequencing was peripheral blood, taken on day 0 of AZD1222 vaccination. The rearrangement joins TRBV15 to TRBJ1-4, with D possibly being TRBD1 (5 bases). This TCR derives from an adult in good health. The CDR3 bases are TGTGCCGCCGGGGGACGGGATAATGAAAAACTGTTTTTT. It codes for CAAGGRDNEKLFF.